This passage covers 21 T cell receptor beta chains from one sample sequenced in a study of blood T cell repertoires in COVID-19. The repertoire was sequenced with immunoSEQ multiplex PCR; TCRdb's copy has only in-frame clones and lacks some. The table records about 220,000 clones, 75% to 90% of them present only once. The specimen sequenced was peripheral blood. All receptors derive from a woman aged 80 or older with COVID-19, enrolled during active disease.

This clone was seen a handful of times. V and J are TRBV21-1 and TRBJ1-5. TRBV21-1 is annotated as a pseudogene. CDR3 length: 14 amino acids. As DNA, the CDR3 is TGTGCCAAGACCCGGGATGGGAGCAATCAGCCCCAGCATTTT. This codes for CAKTRDGSNQPQHF.

The chain joins TRBV7-9 to TRBJ2-7; 7 bases are a match to TRBD1. V gave up 1 base and J gave up 0 bases; unmatched junction bases: 6. This CDR3 has 16 residues. CDR1 is SEHNR, CDR2 FQNEAQ, per germline (reference sequence). CDR3 region: CASSLGQGRFSYEQYF. CDR3 nucleotide sequence: TGTGCCAGCAGCTTAGGACAGGGACGGTTCTCCTACGAGCAGTACTTC.

The chain carries TRBV4-1 and TRBJ1-2; 9 bases match TRBD1. V shed 4 bases, J shed 1 base, and the junction held 7 bases outside the gene matches. This CDR3 has 16 residues. CDR1 MGHRA and CDR2 YSYEKL come from the germline V gene. CDR3 nucleotide sequence: TGCGCCAGCAGCCCGACCCCGGGACAGGGTAACTATGGCTACACCTTC. It is translated as CASSPTPGQGNYGYTF.

This clone has just a few counts. This chain links TRBV5-1 with TRBJ2-1; D is possibly TRBD1 (5 bases). The CDR3 is 16 amino acids. Germline V gene lookup returns CDR1 SGHRS and CDR2 YFSETQ. Trimming cost V 1 base and J 0 bases, with 11 bases left between them. CDR3 nucleotides: TGCGCCAGCAGCTTGACTGCGACAGTCTCCTACAATGAGCAGTTCTTC. Translating it yields CASSLTATVSYNEQFF.

The table lists this clone with a few counts. The chain employs TRBV15 and TRBJ2-5, with 7 positions matching TRBD1. This CDR3 spans 14 amino acids. Trimming cost V 1 base and J 3 bases; bases outside gene matches: 2. The germline V gene has CDR1 LNHNV and CDR2 YYDKDF (reference sequence). The CDR3 DNA follows: TGTGCCACCAGCAGAGGAGGGACAGAAGAGACCCAGTACTTC. This codes for CATSRGGTEETQYF. Looking up the rest from reference TRBV15 and TRBJ2-5 gives the full variable domain: DAMVIQNPRYQVTQFGKPVTLSCSQTLNHNVMYWYQQKSSQAPKLLFHYYDKDFNNEADTPDNFQSRRPNTSFCFLDIRSPGLGDTAMYLCATSRGGTEETQYFGPGTRLLVL.

V and J are TRBV18 and TRBJ2-2, with 7 nucleotides matching TRBD1. Germline V CDR1 and CDR2: KGHSH, LQKENI. The CDR3 sequence is 15 residues long. V was clipped by 2 bases and J by 5 bases; unmatched bases: 5. The chain's CDR3 is CASSPWRQGTGELFF. In nucleotides, the CDR3 is TGTGCCAGCTCACCATGGAGACAGGGAACCGGGGAGCTGTTTTTT.

The chain employs TRBV7-3 and TRBJ1-3; D not resolved. Trimming left V 2 bases short and J 0 bases short, with 8 bases between. The CDR3 consists of 15 residues. CDR1 is SGHTA, CDR2 FQGTGA, per germline. The CDR3 DNA reads as TGTGCCAGCAGCTTAGGGCTGATCTCTGGAAACACCATATATTTT. Translating gives CASSLGLISGNTIYF. Using reference TRBV7-3 and TRBJ1-3 for the parts outside the CDR3, the full variable domain is GAGVSQTPSNKVTEKGKYVELRCDPISGHTALYWYRQSLGQGPEFLIYFQGTGAADDSGLPNDRFFAVRPEGSVSTLKIQRTERGDSAVYLCASSLGLISGNTIYFGEGSWLTVV.

The chain couples TRBV27 to TRBJ1-5, with TRBD1 identical over 8 bases. CDR1 and CDR2 from the germline V gene are MNHEY and SMNVEV (reference sequence). J gave up 5 bases and V 0 bases, and 3 bases lay outside the gene matches. This CDR3 is 15 amino acids long. This chain's CDR3 is CASSLSTTGDQPQHF. The CDR3 region has the DNA TGTGCCAGCAGTTTATCCACGACAGGGGATCAGCCCCAGCATTTT.

The V and J genes are TRBV5-1 and TRBJ2-2; 12 bases map to TRBD2. Germline V gene sequence: CDR1 SGHRS, CDR2 YFSETQ. V lost 2 bases and J lost 1; bases outside the gene matches: 3. The CDR3 extends over 17 amino acids. The CDR3 coding sequence is TGCGCCAGCAGCTTCGGGACTAGCGGGTTGAACACCGGGGAGCTGTTTTTT. Translated: CASSFGTSGLNTGELFF. The whole variable domain, filled in from reference TRBV5-1 and TRBJ2-2, reads KAGVTQTPRYLIKTRGQQVTLSCSPISGHRSVSWYQQTPGQGLQFLFEYFSETQRNKGNFPGRFSGRQFSNSRSEMNVSTLELGDSALYLCASSFGTSGLNTGELFFGEGSRLTVL.

V and J are TRBV27 and TRBJ2-5; D may be TRBD2 (7 bases). Germline-derived CDR1 and CDR2 are MNHEY and SMNVEV (reference sequence). V was clipped by 4 bases and J by 2 bases, with 20 bases between them. This CDR3 has 17 residues. The CDR3 loop reads CASSSYTWGGQQETQYF. The CDR3, as DNA: TGTGCCAGCAGTTCCTATACGTGGGGGGGCCAACAAGAGACCCAGTACTTC.

This sequence joins TRBV6-5 and TRBJ1-4; tentatively, D is TRBD1 (5 bases). V was pared by 6 bases and J by 5 bases, with 16 bases between. Germline V CDR1 and CDR2: MNHEY, SVGAGI. This CDR3 contains 15 residues. The CDR3, as DNA: TGTGCCAGCAGGGCTCGGGGGTCCCCAAATGAAAAACTGTTTTTT. Amino acid sequence: CASRARGSPNEKLFF.

The CDR3 loop is CASSIWGLEPGANVLTF. DNA of the CDR3: TGTGCCAGTAGTATATGGGGGCTTGAACCTGGGGCCAACGTCCTGACTTTC. This rearrangement joins TRBV19 to TRBJ2-6, with D perhaps matching TRBD1 (6 bases). The germline gives CDR1 LNHDA, CDR2 SQIVND (reference sequence). V lost 2 bases and J lost 2, with 13 bases in between. The CDR3 covers 17 residues. The full variable domain, with the rest looked up from reference TRBV19 and TRBJ2-6, is DGGITQSPKYLFRKEGQNVTLSCEQNLNHDAMYWYRQDPGQGLRLIYYSQIVNDFQKGDIAEGYSVSREKKESFPLTVTSAQKNPTAFYLCASSIWGLEPGANVLTFGAGSRLTVL.

This chain uses TRBV28 with TRBJ2-1; 16 bases map to TRBD2. The germline gives CDR1 MDHEN, CDR2 SYDVKM. Trimming took 4 bases from V and 7 from J; bases not matched to a gene: 7. The CDR3 runs 17 residues. For the CDR3, the DNA is TGTGCCAGCAGTTCGGCGGGACTAGCGGGAGGGGCAAATGAGCAGTTCTTC. It specifies CASSSAGLAGGANEQFF.

This chain joins TRBV10-3 and TRBJ1-1; 7 bases match TRBD1. Trimming cost V 4 bases and J 3 bases; bases outside gene matches: 2. The CDR3 extends over 13 amino acids. CDR1 is ENHRY and CDR2 is SYGVKD in the germline V gene. The CDR3 nucleotides read TGTGCCATCAGTGTACAGGGGCACACTGAAGCTTTCTTT. Protein sequence: CAISVQGHTEAFF.

V usage is TRBV7-9 and J usage is TRBJ1-6; tentatively, D is TRBD1 (6 bases). Trimming took 0 bases from V and 7 from J, leaving 19 bases between them. Germline values: CDR1 SEHNR, CDR2 FQNEAQ (reference sequence). This CDR3 region has 18 residues. CDR3 sequence (DNA): TGTGCCAGCAGCTTAGCGTTATTACGCGGACAGATGAATTCACCCCTCCACTTT. Its protein product is CASSLALLRGQMNSPLHF.

The chain has TRBV15 and TRBJ1-2; a weak D match, TRBD1 (6 bases). Per the germline V gene, CDR1 is LNHNV and CDR2 is YYDKDF (reference sequence). CDR3 length equals 13 residues. Trimming stripped 1 base from V and 5 bases from J, with 8 bases between. The CDR3 DNA reads TGTGCCACCAGCAGAGCAGGGGATTATGGCTACACCTTC. Translating gives CATSRAGDYGYTF.

This clone was found once. The chain combines TRBV28 with TRBJ1-5, with TRBD1 identical over 12 bases. Germline V gene sequence: CDR1 MDHEN, CDR2 SYDVKM. This CDR3 region has 17 residues. V lost 10 bases and J lost 7; bases outside the gene matches: 17. CDR3 bases: TGTGCCACCACCAAGTTCATCACGGGACAGGGGGCGCAGCCCCAGCATTTT. Encoded protein: CATTKFITGQGAQPQHF.

The table lists this clone with a count of one. The V gene is TRBV21-1, the J gene TRBJ2-2; the listed D gene, TRBD2, was not tested against the DNA. TRBV21-1 counts as a pseudogene. The CDR3 runs 17 residues. CDR3 amino acids: CASSNATSGSNTGELFF. The DNA of the CDR3 is TGTGCCAGCAGCAATGCGACGAGCGGGAGTAACACCGGGGAGCTGTTTTTT.

V and J are TRBV20-1 and TRBJ1-4, with a weak D call TRBD1 (5 bases). The CDR3 consists of 11 residues. Trimming removed 2 bases at V and 10 bases at J, with 8 bases between. The germline gives CDR1 DFQATT, CDR2 SNEGSKA (reference sequence). In DNA, the CDR3 is TGCAGTGCTAGACGGGACTCAAAACTGTTTTTT. Encoded protein: CSARRDSKLFF.

The chain employs TRBV30 and TRBJ1-5, with D hard to call. V lost 2 bases to trimming and J lost 0 bases, with 5 bases between them. CDR1 is GTSNPN and CDR2 is SVGIG in the germline V gene (reference sequence). The CDR3 length is 13 residues. The CDR3 spells CAWSQDSNQPQHF. The CDR3 DNA follows: TGTGCCTGGAGTCAGGATAGCAATCAGCCCCAGCATTTT.

V gene TRBV9 combines with J gene TRBJ1-1; the D gene is possibly TRBD1 (5 bases). The CDR3 sequence is 14 residues long. V shed 4 bases and J shed 7 bases, with 17 bases lying between them. The germline V gene encodes CDR1 SGDLS and CDR2 YYNGEE. In DNA form, the CDR3 reads TGTGCCAGCAGCCCCGAGGAGGGGCTGGTTGAAGCTTTCTTT. Translated, it gives CASSPEEGLVEAFF.